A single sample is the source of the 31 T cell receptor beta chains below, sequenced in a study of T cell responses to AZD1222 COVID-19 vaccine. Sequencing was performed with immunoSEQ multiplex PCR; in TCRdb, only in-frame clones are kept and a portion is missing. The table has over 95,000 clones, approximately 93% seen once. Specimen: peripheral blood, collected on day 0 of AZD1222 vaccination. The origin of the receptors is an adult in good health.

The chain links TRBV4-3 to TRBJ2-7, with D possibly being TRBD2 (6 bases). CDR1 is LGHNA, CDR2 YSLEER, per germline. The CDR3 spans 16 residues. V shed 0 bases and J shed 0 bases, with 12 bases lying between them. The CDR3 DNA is TGCGCCAGCAGCCAAGATGGTGGAGGGACCTCCTACGAGCAGTACTTC. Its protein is CASSQDGGGTSYEQYF.

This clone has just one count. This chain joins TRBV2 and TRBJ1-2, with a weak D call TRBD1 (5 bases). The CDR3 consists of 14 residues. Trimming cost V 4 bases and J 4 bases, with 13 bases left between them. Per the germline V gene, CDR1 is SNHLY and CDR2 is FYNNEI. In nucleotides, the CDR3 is TGTGCCAGCAGTGGACAGAATTTTTTCTATGGCTACACCTTC. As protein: CASSGQNFFYGYTF.

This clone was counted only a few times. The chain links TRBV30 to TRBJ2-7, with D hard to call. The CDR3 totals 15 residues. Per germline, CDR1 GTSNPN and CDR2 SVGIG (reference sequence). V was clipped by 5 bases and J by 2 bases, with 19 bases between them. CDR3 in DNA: TGTGCCTGGGATACCTCTTCCAGGTCTCCCTACGAGCAGTACTTC. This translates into CAWDTSSRSPYEQYF.

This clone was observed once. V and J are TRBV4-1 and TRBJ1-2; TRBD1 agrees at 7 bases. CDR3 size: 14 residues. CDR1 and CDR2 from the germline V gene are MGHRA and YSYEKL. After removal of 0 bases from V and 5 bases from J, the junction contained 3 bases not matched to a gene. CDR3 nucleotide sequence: TGCGCCAGCAGCCAAGACAGGGGGTCTTATGGCTACACCTTC. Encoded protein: CASSQDRGSYGYTF.

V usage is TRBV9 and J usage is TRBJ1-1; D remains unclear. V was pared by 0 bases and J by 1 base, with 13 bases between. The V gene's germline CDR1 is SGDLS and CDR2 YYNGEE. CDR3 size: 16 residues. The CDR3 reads CASSVVSTVGNTEAFF. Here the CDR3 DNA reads TGTGCCAGCAGCGTAGTAAGTACAGTTGGGAACACTGAAGCTTTCTTT.

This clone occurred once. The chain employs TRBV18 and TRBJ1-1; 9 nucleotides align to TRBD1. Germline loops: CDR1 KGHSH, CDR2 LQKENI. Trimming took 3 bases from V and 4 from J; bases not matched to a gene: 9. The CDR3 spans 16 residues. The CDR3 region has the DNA TGTGCCAGCTCACCGACCGGGACAGGGCTAGGCACTGAAGCTTTCTTT. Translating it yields CASSPTGTGLGTEAFF.

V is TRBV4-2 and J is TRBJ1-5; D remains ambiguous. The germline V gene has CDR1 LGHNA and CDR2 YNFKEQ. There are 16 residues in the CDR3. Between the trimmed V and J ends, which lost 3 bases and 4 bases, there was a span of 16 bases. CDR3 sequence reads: CASSQVDRLGNQPQHF. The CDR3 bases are TGTGCCAGCAGCCAGGTGGACCGCCTGGGGAATCAGCCCCAGCATTTT.

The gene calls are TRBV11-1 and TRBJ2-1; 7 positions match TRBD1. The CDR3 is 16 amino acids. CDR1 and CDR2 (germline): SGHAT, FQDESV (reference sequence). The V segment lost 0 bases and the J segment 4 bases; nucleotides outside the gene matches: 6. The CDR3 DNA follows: TGTGCCAGCAGCTTAGCGATGACAGGGTGGTACAATGAGCAGTTCTTC. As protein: CASSLAMTGWYNEQFF.

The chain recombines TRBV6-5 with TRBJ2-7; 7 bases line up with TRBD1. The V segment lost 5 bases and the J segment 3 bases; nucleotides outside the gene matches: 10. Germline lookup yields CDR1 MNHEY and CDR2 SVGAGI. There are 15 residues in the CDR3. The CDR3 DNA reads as TGTGCCAGCAGTAAAAACAACAGGGGCATCTACGAGCAGTACTTC. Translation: CASSKNNRGIYEQYF.

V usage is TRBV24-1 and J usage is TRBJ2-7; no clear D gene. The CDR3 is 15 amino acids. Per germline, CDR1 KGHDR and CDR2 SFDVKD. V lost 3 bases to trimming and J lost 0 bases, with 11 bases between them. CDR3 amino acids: CATSDVSPVSYEQYF. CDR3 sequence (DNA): TGTGCCACCAGTGATGTAAGCCCAGTCTCCTACGAGCAGTACTTC.

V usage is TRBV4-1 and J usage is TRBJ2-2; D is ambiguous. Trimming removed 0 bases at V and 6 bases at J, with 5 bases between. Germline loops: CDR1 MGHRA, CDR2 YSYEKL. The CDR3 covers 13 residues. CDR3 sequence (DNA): TGCGCCAGCAGCCAAGAGGGGTCCGGGGAGCTGTTTTTT. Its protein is CASSQEGSGELFF.

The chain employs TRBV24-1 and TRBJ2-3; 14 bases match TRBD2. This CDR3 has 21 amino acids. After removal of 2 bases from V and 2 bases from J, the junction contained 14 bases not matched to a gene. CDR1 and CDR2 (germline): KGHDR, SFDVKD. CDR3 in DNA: TGTGCCACCAGTGATTCGGGACTAGCGGGGGTCTTGTCCCAATACACAGATACGCAGTATTTT. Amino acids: CATSDSGLAGVLSQYTDTQYF.

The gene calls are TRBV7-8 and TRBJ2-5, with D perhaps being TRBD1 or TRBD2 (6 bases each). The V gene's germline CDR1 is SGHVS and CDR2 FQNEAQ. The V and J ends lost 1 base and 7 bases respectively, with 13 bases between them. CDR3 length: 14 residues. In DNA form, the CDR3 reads TGTGCCAGCAGCTTAGATCGGGGGCCCGGGACCCAGTACTTC. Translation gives CASSLDRGPGTQYF.

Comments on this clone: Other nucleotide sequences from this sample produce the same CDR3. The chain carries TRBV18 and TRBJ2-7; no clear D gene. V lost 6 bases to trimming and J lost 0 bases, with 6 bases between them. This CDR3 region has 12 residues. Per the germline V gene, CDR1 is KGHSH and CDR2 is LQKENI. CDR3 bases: TGTGCCAGCTCTCCTAGCTCCTACGAGCAGTACTTC. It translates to CASSPSSYEQYF.

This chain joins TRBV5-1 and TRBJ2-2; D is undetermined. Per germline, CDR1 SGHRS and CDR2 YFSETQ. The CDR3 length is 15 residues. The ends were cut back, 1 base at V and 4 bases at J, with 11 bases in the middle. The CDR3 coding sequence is TGCGCCAGCAGCTTGTCTGCGCAGGTCACCGGGGAGCTGTTTTTT. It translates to CASSLSAQVTGELFF.

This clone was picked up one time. In nucleotides, the CDR3 is TGTGCCAGCAGCTTAGCGCCAGGGGGGAACACTGAAGCTTTCTTT. Amino acid sequence: CASSLAPGGNTEAFF. This sequence joins TRBV7-2 and TRBJ1-1, with 7 bases that match TRBD1. From germline, CDR1 is SGHTA and CDR2 FQGNSA. V was pared by 0 bases and J by 1 base, with 2 bases of the junction left unmatched. The CDR3 consists of 15 residues.

The CDR3 loop is CASSFGLRDNQPQHF. The CDR3 nucleotides are TGTGCCAGCAGCTTTGGACTAAGGGACAATCAGCCCCAGCATTTT. The chain has TRBV5-6 and TRBJ1-5, with unresolved D. There are 15 residues in the CDR3. Per the germline V gene, CDR1 is SGHDT and CDR2 is YYEEEE. V was pared by 2 bases and J by 3 bases, with 12 bases between.

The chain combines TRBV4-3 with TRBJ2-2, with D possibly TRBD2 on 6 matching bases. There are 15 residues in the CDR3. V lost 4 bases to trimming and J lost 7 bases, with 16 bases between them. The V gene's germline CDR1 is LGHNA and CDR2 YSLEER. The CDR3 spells CASSLLSGVSGELFF. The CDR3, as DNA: TGCGCCAGCAGCCTGCTATCGGGGGTCAGCGGGGAGCTGTTTTTT.

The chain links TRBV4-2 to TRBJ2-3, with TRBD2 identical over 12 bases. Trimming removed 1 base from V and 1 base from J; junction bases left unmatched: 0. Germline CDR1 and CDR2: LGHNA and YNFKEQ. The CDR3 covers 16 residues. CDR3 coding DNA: TGTGCCAGCAGCCAAGGACTAGCGGGGGGCACAGATACGCAGTATTTT. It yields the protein CASSQGLAGGTDTQYF.

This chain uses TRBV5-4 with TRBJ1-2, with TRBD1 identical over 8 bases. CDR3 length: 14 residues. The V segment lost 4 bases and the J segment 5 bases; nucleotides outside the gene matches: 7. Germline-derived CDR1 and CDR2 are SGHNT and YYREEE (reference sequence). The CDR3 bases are TGTGCCAGCAGCGTGGGACAGGAGATGTATGGCTACACCTTC. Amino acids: CASSVGQEMYGYTF.

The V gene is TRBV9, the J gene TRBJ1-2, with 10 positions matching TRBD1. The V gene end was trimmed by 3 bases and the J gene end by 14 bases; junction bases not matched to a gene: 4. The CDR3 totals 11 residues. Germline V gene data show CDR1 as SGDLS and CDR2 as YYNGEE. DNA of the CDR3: TGTGCCAGCAGCGGACAGGGGGCCTTAACCTTC. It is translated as CASSGQGALTF.

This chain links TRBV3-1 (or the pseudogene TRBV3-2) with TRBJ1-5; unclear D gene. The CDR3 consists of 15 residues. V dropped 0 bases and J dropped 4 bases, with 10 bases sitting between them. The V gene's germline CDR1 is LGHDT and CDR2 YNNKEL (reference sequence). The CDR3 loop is CASSQDTKGNQPQHF. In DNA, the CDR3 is TGTGCCAGCAGCCAAGACACTAAAGGTAATCAGCCCCAGCATTTT.

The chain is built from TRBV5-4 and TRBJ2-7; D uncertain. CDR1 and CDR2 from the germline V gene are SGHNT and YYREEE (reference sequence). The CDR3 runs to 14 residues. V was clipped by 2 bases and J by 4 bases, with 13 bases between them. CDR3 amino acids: CASSLGRISYEQYF. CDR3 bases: TGTGCCAGCAGCTTAGGACGCATATCGTACGAGCAGTACTTC. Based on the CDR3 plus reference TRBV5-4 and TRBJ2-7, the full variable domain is ETGVTQSPTHLIKTRGQQVTLRCSSQSGHNTVSWYQQALGQGPQFIFQYYREEENGRGNFPPRFSGLQFPNYSSELNVNALELDDSALYLCASSLGRISYEQYFGPGTRLTVT.

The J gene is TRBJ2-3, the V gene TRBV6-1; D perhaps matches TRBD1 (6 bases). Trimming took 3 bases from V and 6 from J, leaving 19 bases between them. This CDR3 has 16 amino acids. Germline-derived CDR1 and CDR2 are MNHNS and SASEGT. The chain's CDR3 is CASSEAGTLRGDTQYF. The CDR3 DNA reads TGTGCCAGCAGTGAGGCCGGGACACTACGTGGTGATACGCAGTATTTT.

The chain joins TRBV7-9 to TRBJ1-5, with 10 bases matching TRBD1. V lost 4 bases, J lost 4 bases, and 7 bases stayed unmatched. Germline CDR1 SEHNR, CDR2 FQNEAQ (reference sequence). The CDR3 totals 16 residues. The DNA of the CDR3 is TGTGCCAGCAGCTCCGGGACAGGGGATCCAAATCAGCCCCAGCATTTT. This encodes CASSSGTGDPNQPQHF.

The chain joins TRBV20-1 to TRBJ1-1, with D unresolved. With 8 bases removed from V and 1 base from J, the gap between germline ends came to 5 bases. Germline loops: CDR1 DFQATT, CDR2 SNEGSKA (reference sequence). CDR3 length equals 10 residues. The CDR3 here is CSTPNTEAFF. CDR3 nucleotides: TGCAGTACACCGAACACTGAAGCTTTCTTT.

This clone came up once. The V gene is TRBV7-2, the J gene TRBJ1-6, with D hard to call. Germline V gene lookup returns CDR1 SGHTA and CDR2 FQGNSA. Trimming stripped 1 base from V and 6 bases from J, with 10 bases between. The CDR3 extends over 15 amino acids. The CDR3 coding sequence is TGTGCCAGCAGCTTAGGGACTATCCCTAATTCACCCCTCCACTTT. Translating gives CASSLGTIPNSPLHF.

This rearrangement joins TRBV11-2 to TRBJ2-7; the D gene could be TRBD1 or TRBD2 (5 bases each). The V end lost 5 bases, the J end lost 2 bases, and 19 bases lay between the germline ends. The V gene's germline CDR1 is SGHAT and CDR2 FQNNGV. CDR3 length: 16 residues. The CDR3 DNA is TGTGCCAGCAGCCTTCGGACTCAGCAGGGAACCTACGAGCAGTACTTC. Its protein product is CASSLRTQQGTYEQYF.

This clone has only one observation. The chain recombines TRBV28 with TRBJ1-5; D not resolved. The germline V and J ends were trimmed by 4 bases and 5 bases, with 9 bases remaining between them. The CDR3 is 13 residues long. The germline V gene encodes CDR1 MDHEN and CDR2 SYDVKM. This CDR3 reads CASSSLGHQPQHF. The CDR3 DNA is TGTGCCAGCAGTTCCCTTGGGCATCAGCCCCAGCATTTT.

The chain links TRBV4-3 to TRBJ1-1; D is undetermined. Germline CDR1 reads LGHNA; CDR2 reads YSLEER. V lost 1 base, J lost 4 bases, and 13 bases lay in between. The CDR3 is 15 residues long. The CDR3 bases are TGCGCCAGCAGCCAAGGGAGGGTGGGTGTCACTGAAGCTTTCTTT. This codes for CASSQGRVGVTEAFF.

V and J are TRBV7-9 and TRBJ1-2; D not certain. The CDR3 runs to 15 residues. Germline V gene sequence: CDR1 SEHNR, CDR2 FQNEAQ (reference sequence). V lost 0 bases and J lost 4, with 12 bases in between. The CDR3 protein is CASSLADALFYGYTF. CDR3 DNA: TGTGCCAGCAGCTTAGCTGACGCACTATTCTATGGCTACACCTTC.